This TCR beta chain was captured by sequencing in a study of T cells in Graves' hyperthyroidism and ophthalmopathy. Study-wide results and caveats: In validation, the model predicted ophthalmopathy. These predictions came a median about 6.5 months before onset.

This clonotype was observed at least ten times. Its matching antigen is unknown. Enrolled ophthalmopathy patients presented with a Clinical Activity Score of at least 3, a NOSPECS grade of at least 4, and disease duration under 3 months. Uncontrolled infection, other autoimmune disease, pregnancy or lactation disqualified patients from enrolment. RNA transcripts were the template for amplifying TCR beta CDR3 regions. HTBI primers were used for first-round RT-PCR of the TCR CDR3. TCRdb re-called the multiplex PCR reads through MiXCR, storing one row per CDR3 protein. In the table there are roughly 500,000 distinct CDR3 sequences, roughly a quarter of which are singletons. V shed 0 bases and J shed 10 bases, with 18 bases lying between them. This CDR3 has 15 residues. Germline assignment: CDR1 LNHNV and CDR2 YYDKDF (reference sequence).

This chain joins TRBV15 and TRBJ2-5, with D uncertain. The sample consisted of blood. The source is a woman in her 30s with Graves' ophthalmopathy. The CDR3 DNA is TGTGCCACCAGCAGAGATCGGGCCGGCCCTCGGGTCCAGTACTTC. Translating gives CATSRDRAGPRVQYF.